This passage covers 15 T cell receptor beta chains from one sample sequenced in a study of OX40 agonist ivuxolimab in advanced cancers. Measured with immunoSEQ multiplex PCR; TCRdb has only the in-frame clones, and not every one. The sample records about 35,000 clones, 92% being singletons. This specimen consisted of CD4+ or CD8+ T cells sorted from blood, obtained in a trial of the OX40 agonist ivuxolimab. The receptor source for this set is an adult with an advanced solid tumor such as melanoma, head and neck, liver or kidney cancer.

J is TRBJ2-1 and V is TRBV6-4; weak D call: TRBD2 (5 bases). V lost 8 bases to trimming and J lost 9 bases, with 8 bases between them. CDR1 is MRHNA and CDR2 is SNTAGT in the germline V gene. CDR3 length: 10 amino acids. CDR3 nucleotides: TGTGCCAGCCCGGGGAGTGAGCAGTTCTTC. Protein product: CASPGSEQFF.

This sequence joins TRBV13 and TRBJ2-7; D is ambiguous. V shed 4 bases and J shed 3 bases, with 16 bases lying between them. The germline V gene has CDR1 PRHDT and CDR2 FYEKMQ (reference sequence). This CDR3 has 15 residues. The DNA of the CDR3 is TGTGCCAGCAGCTCTACACCGGCCTCAAGCTACGAGCAGTACTTC. Translation gives CASSSTPASSYEQYF.

The chain uses TRBV28 and TRBJ1-5, with a weak D call TRBD1 (6 bases). Trimming took off 1 base at V and 7 bases at J, with 14 bases between the two ends. Germline values: CDR1 MDHEN, CDR2 SYDVKM. CDR3 length: 15 amino acids. The CDR3 sequence: CASSLLGGAGQPQHF. The CDR3 DNA reads as TGTGCCAGCAGTTTATTGGGGGGGGCAGGGCAGCCCCAGCATTTT.

The V gene is TRBV5-6, the J gene TRBJ1-5; 9 nucleotides match TRBD1. CDR3 length: 18 residues. CDR1 is SGHDT, CDR2 YYEEEE, per germline. V dropped 0 bases and J dropped 5; count of bases not matched to a gene: 12. Written as DNA, the CDR3 is TGTGCCAGCAGCTTGGGGACAGGGGCCGGGGGAAGGCATCAGCCCCAGCATTTT. As protein: CASSLGTGAGGRHQPQHF.

This clone showed up just once. The chain combines TRBV7-9 with TRBJ1-1; D is ambiguous. Germline CDR1 is SEHNR and CDR2 is FQNEAQ (reference sequence). Deletions cut 8 bases from V and 1 base from J, with 8 bases between. This CDR3 has 12 amino acids. CDR3 coding DNA: TGTGCCAGCCTATACGGGAACACTGAAGCTTTCTTT. Its translation: CASLYGNTEAFF.

The rearrangement links TRBV7-2 to TRBJ1-1; D uncertain. Trimming took off 4 bases at V and 1 base at J, with 7 bases between the two ends. Germline CDR1 is SGHTA and CDR2 is FQGNSA. CDR3 length: 13 residues. The CDR3 protein is CASSSAKNTEAFF. CDR3 DNA sequence: TGTGCCAGCAGCTCCGCTAAGAACACTGAAGCTTTCTTT. Drawing the rest from reference TRBV7-2 and TRBJ1-1, the complete variable domain is GAGVSQSPSNKVTEKGKDVELRCDPISGHTALYWYRQSLGQGLEFLIYFQGNSAPDKSGLPSDRFSAERTGGSVSTLTIQRTQQEDSAVYLCASSSAKNTEAFFGQGTRLTVV.

V gene TRBV4-3 combines with J gene TRBJ2-2; the D is unclear. The length of the CDR3 is 13 residues. The V end lost 5 bases, the J end lost 3 bases, and 7 bases lay between the germline ends. Germline V gives CDR1 LGHNA, CDR2 YSLEER. In DNA, the CDR3 is TGCGCCAGCAGCGAAGCCGACACCGGGGAGCTGTTTTTT. Translating it yields CASSEADTGELFF.

The chain employs TRBV7-2 and TRBJ1-3; D gene uncertain. Germline V gives CDR1 SGHTA, CDR2 FQGNSA. The CDR3 runs to 15 residues. Trimming removed 0 bases from V and 0 bases from J, with 6 bases in between. CDR3 DNA: TGTGCCAGCAGCTTAGCGTGGGGCTCTGGAAACACCATATATTTT. It yields the protein CASSLAWGSGNTIYF.

The genes are TRBV5-1 and TRBJ2-7; D is perhaps TRBD1 (6 bases). This CDR3 is 14 amino acids long. CDR1 and CDR2 (germline): SGHRS, YFSETQ. V lost 4 bases and J 3 bases, leaving 14 bases between the germline ends. The CDR3, as DNA: TGCGCCAGCAGCAATTGGGACAAGAACTACGAGCAGTACTTC. Its protein is CASSNWDKNYEQYF.

The chain couples TRBV27 to TRBJ2-7, with TRBD2 matching over 12 bases. This CDR3 comprises 14 residues. Looked up from germline, CDR1 is MNHEY and CDR2 is SMNVEV (reference sequence). V dropped 2 bases and J dropped 4; count of bases not matched to a gene: 0. CDR3 coding DNA: TGTGCCAGCAGTTTACTAGCGGGAGGGTACGAGCAGTACTTC. Translating gives CASSLLAGGYEQYF.

The chain joins TRBV29-1 to TRBJ2-5; 8 nucleotides align to TRBD1. The CDR3 consists of 13 residues. V was clipped by 6 bases and J by 5 bases; unmatched bases: 8. The germline V gene has CDR1 SQVTM and CDR2 ANQGSEA. The CDR3 coding sequence is TGCAGCGTAGAGCAGGGGGCCGGGGAGACCCAGTACTTC. Its protein is CSVEQGAGETQYF.

The chain uses TRBV2 and TRBJ1-1; tentative D call: TRBD1 (5 bases). The germline V and J ends were trimmed by 1 base and 2 bases, with 8 bases remaining between them. Germline V gene lookup returns CDR1 SNHLY and CDR2 FYNNEI. The CDR3 runs 14 residues. CDR3 region: CASSEVGGNTEAFF. The CDR3 DNA reads as TGTGCCAGCAGTGAAGTCGGGGGAAACACTGAAGCTTTCTTT. Full variable domain (remainder filled in from reference TRBV2 and TRBJ1-1): EPEVTQTPSHQVTQMGQEVILRCVPISNHLYFYWYRQILGQKVEFLVSFYNNEISEKSEIFDDQFSVERPDGSNFTLKIRSTKLEDSAMYFCASSEVGGNTEAFFGQGTRLTVV.

The chain uses TRBV9 and TRBJ2-6; no definite D call. The V gene's germline CDR1 is SGDLS and CDR2 YYNGEE. V dropped 1 base and J dropped 0 bases, with 8 bases sitting between them. CDR3 length: 16 residues. The CDR3: CASSVPQDSGANVLTF. The CDR3 DNA is TGTGCCAGCAGCGTACCCCAAGACTCTGGGGCCAACGTCCTGACTTTC. The full variable domain, with the rest looked up from reference TRBV9 and TRBJ2-6, is DSGVTQTPKHLITATGQRVTLRCSPRSGDLSVYWYQQSLDQGLQFLIQYYNGEERAKGNILERFSAQQFPDLHSELNLSSLELGDSALYFCASSVPQDSGANVLTFGAGSRLTVL.

This chain joins TRBV19 and TRBJ2-1; D is possibly TRBD2 (5 bases). The germline V gene encodes CDR1 LNHDA and CDR2 SQIVND (reference sequence). This CDR3 contains 15 residues. The V end lost 5 bases, the J end lost 0 bases, and 11 bases lay between the germline ends. In DNA, the CDR3 is TGTGCCAGTAGTGCGGGTCCAAGCTCCTACAATGAGCAGTTCTTC. This encodes CASSAGPSSYNEQFF.

The chain couples TRBV4-3 to TRBJ2-6; TRBD2 might be the D (6 bases). V lost 0 bases and J lost 0, with 15 bases in between. The CDR3 spans 19 residues. Germline V gene data show CDR1 as LGHNA and CDR2 as YSLEER. CDR3 DNA sequence: TGCGCCAGCAGCCAAGATCCAGGCGGGATTAGCTCTGGGGCCAACGTCCTGACTTTC. This gives the protein CASSQDPGGISSGANVLTF.